This TCR beta chain was sequenced for a study of T-cell memory formation after mild COVID-19 (dated by TCRdb to the early 2020s). In terms of the full investigation: TCR sequence clusters from the two donors were largely donor specific. T-cell clones expanding and contracting after mild COVID-19 in two donors were tracked by longitudinal TCRalpha and TCRbeta repertoire sequencing. Two young, previously healthy adult volunteers made up the cohort, one male and one female. Here is what the overall study found, with its caveats: Only two mild cases were covered in the study, and larger cohorts including severe cases with pre-infection samples were considered necessary. From day 15 to 85, contracting clones showed balanced CD4/CD8 phenotypes, whereas a second wave of clones that expanded from day 15 to 37 leaned towards CD4+. Contracting CD4+ clones were located mainly in the CM and EM memory subsets, whereas CD8+ clones were found to be enriched in EMRA. Whether the second-wave clones peaking on day 37 were SARS-CoV-2 specific was not confirmed. Some responding clones were found in pre-infection memory, which suggests that pre-existing cross-reactive memory T cells took part in the SARS-CoV-2 response.

Ficoll-Paque density gradient centrifugation was used to isolate PBMCs. Comment on this clonotype: No cognate antigen has been identified for it. Per-nucleotide qualities are absent, and no much larger clonotype sits a single base away.

From cysteine to phenylalanine, the CDR3 is 14 amino acids long. Of all the DNA, just the CDR3 is kept, 42 bases in frame from base 1. V loses 4 bases at its end and J loses 10 bases; junction bases beyond the gene matches: 7. The germline V gene yields SGHTA for CDR1 and FQGNSA for CDR2. The sequencing machine was an Illumina NovaSeq 6000. TCRalpha and TCRbeta cDNA libraries were constructed by 5'RACE with constant-segment primers, with sample barcodes and unique molecular identifiers being introduced. RNA was extracted from every sample with Trizol reagent. The libraries were amplified in two PCR steps, and the second step added a second sample barcode and Illumina TruSeq adapters. Sequencing of the libraries was done on an Illumina NovaSeq, producing 2 x 150 bp paired-end reads. Processing in the source paper ran as follows. With migec v1.2.7, reads were demultiplexed and then collapsed into UMI-guided consensus sequences. Using mixcr v2.1.11, the UMI consensuses were aligned to TRA and TRB V and J templates and assembled into clonotypes. Expanded or contracted clonotypes were those called significant by both edgeR and NoisET, with noise models trained on biological replicates. For edgeR calls, the cutoffs were a false discovery rate-adjusted p below 0.01 and a log2 fold-change threshold of 1. As an exploratory analysis of dynamics, max-normalized trajectories of the 1000 most abundant clonotypes were examined with PCA combined with hierarchical clustering. Each responding clone was given a CD4 or CD8 phenotype based on the CD4+ and CD8+ repertoires, which had been sequenced separately. TCRdb reworked the public reads: Q25 trimming with fastp, MiXCR clone assembly, productive beta chains retained. Every distinct CDR3 protein forms one entry, paired with its most common genes and DNA. What appears here as the V and J calls and clone size reflects TCRdb's work, not the paper's. The sample records about 350,000 distinct CDR3 sequences, roughly an eighth of which are singletons. About 20% of the sample is taken by the ten largest.

The receptor chain draws on TRBV7-2 and TRBJ1-4, with 9 middle bases fitting TRBD1. This TCR came from a man aged 18 to 29 who had mild COVID-19 (a few samples of this study predate the infection). The sample titles of this study are shuffled in the database, so cell type and time point are left out; the donor was told from shared clones. The sequenced sample consisted of PBMCs or a T cell subset sorted from them (not recorded which). This receptor carries the CDR3 CASSSGGTGRKLFF. The DNA is as follows: TGTGCCAGCAGCTCCGGTGGGACAGGGAGAAAACTGTTTTTT. The reference TRBV7-2 and TRBJ1-4 proteins fill in what lies around the CDR3, so the full variable domain reads GAGVSQSPSNKVTEKGKDVELRCDPISGHTALYWYRQSLGQGLEFLIYFQGNSAPDKSGLPSDRFSAERTGGSVSTLTIQRTQQEDSAVYLCASSSGGTGRKLFFGSGTQLSVL.